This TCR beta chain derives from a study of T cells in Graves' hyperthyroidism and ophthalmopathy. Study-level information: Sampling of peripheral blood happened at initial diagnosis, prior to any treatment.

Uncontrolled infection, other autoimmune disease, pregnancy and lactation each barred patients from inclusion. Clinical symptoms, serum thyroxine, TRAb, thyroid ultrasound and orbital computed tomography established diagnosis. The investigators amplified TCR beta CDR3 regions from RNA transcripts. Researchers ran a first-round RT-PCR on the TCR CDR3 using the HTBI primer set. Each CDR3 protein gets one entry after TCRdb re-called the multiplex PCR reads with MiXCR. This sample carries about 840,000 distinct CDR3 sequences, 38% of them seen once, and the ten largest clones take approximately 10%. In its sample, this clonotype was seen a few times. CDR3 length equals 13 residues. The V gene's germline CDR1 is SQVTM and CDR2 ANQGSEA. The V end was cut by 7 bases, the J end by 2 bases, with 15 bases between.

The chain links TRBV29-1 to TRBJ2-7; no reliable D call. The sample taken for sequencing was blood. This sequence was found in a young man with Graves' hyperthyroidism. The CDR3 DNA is TGCAGCGCGGAAAATAGGGCCCCCTACGAGCAGTACTTC. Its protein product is CSAENRAPYEQYF.